These T cell receptor beta chains were read from a single sample in a study of T cells in localized non-small cell lung cancer. TCRdb's table, derived via immunoSEQ multiplex PCR, lists solely in-frame clones and lacks some. The sample carries around 26,000 clones, about nine tenths recorded once. The sequences come from peripheral blood, collected before any cancer treatment. The receptors come from a woman aged 35 to 75 with stage I lung adenocarcinoma. The CDR3 runs from the conserved cysteine through the conserved F or W. D genes are given only for firm matches. A row's size may be missing; if present it is once, few, many or a size class.

abundance	v_gene	j_gene	d_gene	CDR3nt	CDR3aa
.	TRBV7-2	TRBJ2-2	TRBD2	TGTGCCAGCAGCCTTATGCCGGGAGGGCGGACCGGGGAGCTGTTTTTT	CASSLMPGGRTGELFF
few	TRBV15	TRBJ1-2	TRBD1	TGTGCCACCAGCAGAGCAGCCGGGACAGGGTCTCGCTACACCTTC	CATSRAAGTGSRYTF
.	TRBV5-6	TRBJ2-3	.	TGTGCCAGCAGCTTGTTCCAGACCACCACAGATACGCAGTATTTT	CASSLFQTTTDTQYF
.	TRBV6-1	TRBJ2-5	.	TGTGCCAGCAGTGAATTCGGCCGCCGGGGGATAGTTCGGGAGACCCAGTACTTC	CASSEFGRRGIVRETQYF
.	TRBV27	TRBJ2-3	TRBD2	TGTGCCAGCAGTTTAGTAGCGGGAGGGCTAGGGGGTCGAAGCACAGATACGCAGTATTTT	CASSLVAGGLGGRSTDTQYF
.	TRBV28	TRBJ2-7	.	TGTGCCAGCAGTTTCCTCGGTTTACCCTACAAGCAGTACTTC	CASSFLGLPYKQYF
.	TRBV7-9	TRBJ2-5	.	TGTGCCAGCAGCTTGATAGGGGAGACCCAGTACTTC	CASSLIGETQYF
.	TRBV7-2	TRBJ2-7	.	TGTGCCAGCAGCTCGGCCATTCCCCCCTACGAGCAGTACTTC	CASSSAIPPYEQYF
.	TRBV11-3	TRBJ2-7	.	TGTGCCAGCAGCTTAGATCGAGGTAGGACAGCTACCTACGAGCAGTACTTC	CASSLDRGRTATYEQYF
.	TRBV5-4	TRBJ2-7	TRBD1	TGTGCCAGCAGCTCCGGACAGGGCTCCTACGAGCAGTACTTC	CASSSGQGSYEQYF
.	TRBV6-1	TRBJ1-6	.	TGTGCCAGCACAAATACCGAAGTTGGTTCACCCCTCCACTTT	CASTNTEVGSPLHF
.	TRBV7-9	TRBJ1-2	.	TGTGCCAGCAGCCCCGGGGGGGTTGGCTATGGCTACACCTTC	CASSPGGVGYGYTF
.	TRBV7-9	TRBJ1-2	TRBD1	TGTGCCAGCAGCCCCACCACGGGACAGGGGAGAGGGAACTATGGCTACACCTTC	CASSPTTGQGRGNYGYTF
.	TRBV5-1	TRBJ1-1	.	TGCGCCAGCACCGAAAATGTAGGGGATTGGGATGAAGCTTTCTTT	CASTENVGDWDEAFF
.	TRBV18	TRBJ2-2	TRBD1	TGTGCCAGCCTCCCCGGACAGGGGGCTTCTGTCGGGGAGCTGTTTTTT	CASLPGQGASVGELFF
.	TRBV4-3	TRBJ2-1	.	TGCGCCAGCAGCCAAAAAAACAATGAGCAGTTCTTC	CASSQKNNEQFF
.	TRBV28	TRBJ1-6	.	TGTGCCAGCAGTTTACCGACAGTACCCTCACCCCTCCACTTT	CASSLPTVPSPLHF
.	TRBV19	TRBJ2-1	TRBD2	TGTGCCACCGCCAATGGCGGGGGAAGGTACAATGAGCAGTTCTTC	CATANGGGRYNEQFF
.	TRBV7-9	TRBJ2-1	.	TGTGCCAGCAGCACCCTTAGCGTCCGGTCGCGTTACAATGAGCAGTTCTTC	CASSTLSVRSRYNEQFF
.	TRBV21-1	TRBJ2-4	.	TGTGCCAGCAGCAAAGTTGGTGTGACGGCCTGGGGGGCCAAAAACATTCAGTACTTC	CASSKVGVTAWGAKNIQYF
.	TRBV27	TRBJ1-5	.	TGTGCCAGCAGACCCGGAGCGGCTCAGCCCCAGCATTTT	CASRPGAAQPQHF
.	TRBV19	TRBJ2-4	.	TGTGCCAGTATTGACAGACTAGCCAAAAACATTCAGTACTTC	CASIDRLAKNIQYF
.	TRBV7-2	TRBJ1-1	.	TGTGCCAGCAGCCTAAGGAGGGCCACTGAAGCTTTCTTT	CASSLRRATEAFF
once	TRBV30	TRBJ2-1	.	TGTGCCTGGAGCGCCGGGCACGGGGGGCCCAATGAGCAGTTCTTC	CAWSAGHGGPNEQFF
.	TRBV27	TRBJ2-3	.	TGTGCCAGCAGTCTGTCCTTAACAGATACGCAGTATTTT	CASSLSLTDTQYF
.	TRBV29-1	TRBJ2-1	.	TGCAGCGTTGGACTTTACTACAATGAGCAGTTCTTC	CSVGLYYNEQFF
.	TRBV5-5	TRBJ1-6	TRBD1	TGTGCCAGCAGCCGACGGGACAGGGAAGATTCACCCCTCCACTTT	CASSRRDREDSPLHF
.	TRBV18	TRBJ1-3	.	TGTGCCAGCTCACCATTCGACAGCTCCTCTGGAAACACCATATATTTT	CASSPFDSSSGNTIYF
.	TRBV10-3	TRBJ1-4	.	TGTGCCATCAGCCCCGGGACGGATAATGAAAAACTGTTTTTT	CAISPGTDNEKLFF
.	TRBV5-1	TRBJ2-3	.	TGCGCCAGCAGCTTGCTGGGGGGCACAGATACGCAGTATTTT	CASSLLGGTDTQYF
.	TRBV20-1	TRBJ1-6	.	TGCAGTGCTAGCGGTGGGACCCTCCACTTT	CSASGGTLHF
once	TRBV6-1	TRBJ1-5	.	TGTGCCAGCAGTTCTAGAGGTAATCAGCCCCAGCATTTT	CASSSRGNQPQHF
few	TRBV9	TRBJ2-3	.	TGTGCCAGCAGCGTAGACCCCGCAGATACGCAGTATTTT	CASSVDPADTQYF
.	TRBV25-1	TRBJ1-2	TRBD1	TGTGCCAGCAGTGAACGGGACAGGGGGCCATCGTACTATGGCTACACCTTC	CASSERDRGPSYYGYTF
.	TRBV19	TRBJ1-1	.	TGTGCCAGTAGCGAAGGAGGACACTTTGGAAGCCCTTTCTTT	CASSEGGHFGSPFF
once	TRBV6-6	TRBJ1-4	.	TGTGCCAGCAGTCGGACGGAAATCGAAAAACTGTTTTTT	CASSRTEIEKLFF
.	TRBV7-9	TRBJ1-3	.	TGTGCCACCAACCGGGTCTATCTGCACACCATATATTTT	CATNRVYLHTIYF
.	TRBV12-5	TRBJ1-1	.	TGTGCTAGTGGTTTGGTAAACGGGGCCGGACTGGGGAACACTGAAGCTTTCTTT	CASGLVNGAGLGNTEAFF
.	TRBV5-1	TRBJ1-1	.	TGCGCCAGCAGCTTGAATACAGGGAGCACTGAAGCTTTCTTT	CASSLNTGSTEAFF
.	TRBV9	TRBJ2-2	.	TGTGCCAGCAGCGTAGCCGGCAGGGCGAACACCGGGGAGCTGTTTTTT	CASSVAGRANTGELFF
.	TRBV5-4	TRBJ1-1	.	TGTGCCAGCAGCTTGGTTGCGAACACTGAAGCTTTCTTT	CASSLVANTEAFF
.	TRBV4-2	TRBJ2-5	.	TGTGCCAGCAGCCAAGATCCGGTGGTGGGTGAGACCCAGTACTTC	CASSQDPVVGETQYF
once	TRBV4-1	TRBJ2-1	.	TGCGCCAGCAGCCCATTAGGGCCATGGCCGGATGAGCAGTTCTTC	CASSPLGPWPDEQFF
.	TRBV19	TRBJ2-1	TRBD1	TGTGCCAGTAGTCTGACAGGGAGCTCCTACAATGAGCAGTTCTTC	CASSLTGSSYNEQFF
.	TRBV19	TRBJ2-6	.	TGTGCCAGTAGTACGCAGTCTGGGGCCAACGTCCTGACTTTC	CASSTQSGANVLTF
.	TRBV5-1	TRBJ2-7	TRBD1	TGCGCCAGCAGCTACTCGGGACAGGGGTCCTCCTACGAGCAGTACTTC	CASSYSGQGSSYEQYF
.	TRBV18	TRBJ2-7	TRBD2	TGTGCCAGCTCAGGGGAGGGTGGCGGGTACGAGCAGTACTTC	CASSGEGGGYEQYF
.	TRBV4-2	TRBJ2-2	TRBD2	TGTGCCAGCAGCCAAAGAACCGGGGGGGCCCTTTTAGGCACCGGGGAGCTGTTTTTT	CASSQRTGGALLGTGELFF
.	TRBV10-3	TRBJ2-5	.	TGTGCCATCAGTGAGGGGACTTTAGAAGTCGAGACCCAGTACTTC	CAISEGTLEVETQYF